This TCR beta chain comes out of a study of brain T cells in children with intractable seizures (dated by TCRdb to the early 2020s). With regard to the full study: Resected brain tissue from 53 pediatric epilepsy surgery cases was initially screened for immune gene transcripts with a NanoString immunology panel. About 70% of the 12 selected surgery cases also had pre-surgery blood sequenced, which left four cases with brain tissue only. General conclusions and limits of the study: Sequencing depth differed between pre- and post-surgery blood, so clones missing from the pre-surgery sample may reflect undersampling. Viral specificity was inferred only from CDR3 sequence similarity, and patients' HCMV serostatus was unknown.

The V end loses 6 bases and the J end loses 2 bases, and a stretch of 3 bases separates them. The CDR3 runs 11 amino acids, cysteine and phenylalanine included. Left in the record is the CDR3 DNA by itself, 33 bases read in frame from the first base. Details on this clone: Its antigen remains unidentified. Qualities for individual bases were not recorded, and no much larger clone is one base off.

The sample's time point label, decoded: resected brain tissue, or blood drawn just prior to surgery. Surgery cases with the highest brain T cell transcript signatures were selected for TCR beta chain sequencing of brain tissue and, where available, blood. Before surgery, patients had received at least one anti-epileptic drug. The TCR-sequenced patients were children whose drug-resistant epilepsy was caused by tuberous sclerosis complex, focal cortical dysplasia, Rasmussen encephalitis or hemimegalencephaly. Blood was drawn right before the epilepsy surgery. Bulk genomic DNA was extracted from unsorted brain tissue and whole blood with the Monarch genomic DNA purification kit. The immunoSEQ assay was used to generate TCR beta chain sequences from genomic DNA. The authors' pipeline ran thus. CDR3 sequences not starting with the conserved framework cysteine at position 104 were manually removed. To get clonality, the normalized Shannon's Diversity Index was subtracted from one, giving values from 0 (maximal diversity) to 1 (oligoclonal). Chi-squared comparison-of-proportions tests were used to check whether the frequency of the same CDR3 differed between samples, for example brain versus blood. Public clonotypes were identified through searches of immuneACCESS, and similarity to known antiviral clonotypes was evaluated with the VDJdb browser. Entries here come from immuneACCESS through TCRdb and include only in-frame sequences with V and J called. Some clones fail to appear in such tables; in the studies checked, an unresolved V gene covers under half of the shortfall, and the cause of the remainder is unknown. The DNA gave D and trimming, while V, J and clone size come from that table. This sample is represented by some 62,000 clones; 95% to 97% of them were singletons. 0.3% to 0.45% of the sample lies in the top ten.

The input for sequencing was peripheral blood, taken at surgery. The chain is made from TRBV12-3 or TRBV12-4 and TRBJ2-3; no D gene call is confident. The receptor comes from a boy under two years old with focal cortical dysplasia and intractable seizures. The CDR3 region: CASRITDTQYF. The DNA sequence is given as TGTGCCAGCAGAATCACAGATACGCAGTATTTT.